What follows describes a single T cell receptor beta chain. The antigen remains unidentified. TCRdb re-called the reads with MiXCR, one entry per CDR3 protein. The data show hundreds of thousands of distinct CDR3 sequences, around 35% seen once. This entry is derived from a study of T cell repertoires in cytomegalovirus infection. Study background: CMV epitopes in the study were HLA-C-restricted (recently identified) and HLA-B-restricted (well studied). Based on public TCR beta signatures, there were indications of CMV infection and of a matching HLA type.

Study results and limitations: HLA-C-restricted CMV clonotypes gave the most frequent clonotype in two of eight donors.

Germline V gives CDR1 MDHEN, CDR2 SYDVKM. Trimming cost V 5 bases and J 5 bases; bases outside gene matches: 4. The length of the CDR3 is 15 residues. The specimen comprised cultured PBMCs, sampled from culture after CMV antigen stimulation. The gene calls are TRBV28 and TRBJ2-3, with TRBD2 matching over 13 bases. The receptor's source is a human donor in good health (CMV status not recorded). Some clones in this sample may be carry-over from other donors' samples. The CDR3 region is CASSILAGGGDTQYF. CDR3 coding DNA: TGTGCCAGCAGTATACTAGCGGGGGGGGGAGATACGCAGTATTTT.